The clone carrying this TCR beta chain was counted between two and nine times. Its matching antigen is unknown. The CDR3 sequence is 15 residues long. Germline V gene data show CDR1 as MGHDK and CDR2 as SYGVNS. Trimming left V 2 bases short and J 1 base short, with 10 bases between. Measured with immunoSEQ multiplex PCR; TCRdb has only the in-frame clones, and not every one. The sample has fewer than 15,000 clones, roughly 80% seen once. The data were obtained in a study of OX40 agonist ivuxolimab in advanced cancers. About the study: People who had prior anti-PD-1, anti-PD-L1 or anti-CTLA-4 therapy could take part, and around 40% had some.

The study's findings and limits: Low normalized T-cell clonal expansion was also seen in some nonresponders.

The sequence came from an adult with an advanced solid tumor such as melanoma, head and neck, liver or kidney cancer. The chain couples TRBV25-1 to TRBJ2-3; perhaps TRBD2 as D (5 bases). The starting material was CD4+ or CD8+ T cells sorted from blood, obtained in a trial of the OX40 agonist ivuxolimab. CDR3 nucleotides: TGTGCCAGCAGTGAAGAGGGTTGGGGCACAGATACGCAGTATTTT. It codes for CASSEEGWGTDTQYF.